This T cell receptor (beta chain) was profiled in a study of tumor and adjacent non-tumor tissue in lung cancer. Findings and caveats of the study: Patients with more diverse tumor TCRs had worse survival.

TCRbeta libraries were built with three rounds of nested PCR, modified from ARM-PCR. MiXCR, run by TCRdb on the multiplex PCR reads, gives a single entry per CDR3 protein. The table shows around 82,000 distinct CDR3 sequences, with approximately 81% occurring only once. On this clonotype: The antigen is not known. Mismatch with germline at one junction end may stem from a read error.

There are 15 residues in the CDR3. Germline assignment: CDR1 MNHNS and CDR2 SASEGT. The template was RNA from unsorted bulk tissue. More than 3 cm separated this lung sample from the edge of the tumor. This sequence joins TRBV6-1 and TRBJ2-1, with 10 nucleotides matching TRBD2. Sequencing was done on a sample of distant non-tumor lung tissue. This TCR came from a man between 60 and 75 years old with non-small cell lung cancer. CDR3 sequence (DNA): TGTGCCAGCAGGCCGGGACTAGCGAGGGGCAATCAGCAGTTCTTC. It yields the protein CASRPGLARGNQQFF.